This TCR beta chain was found in a study of T cell responses to AZD1222 COVID-19 vaccine. Study-wide background: Second doses were pooled across both intervals (about 4 or about 12 weeks).

Produced via immunoSEQ multiplex PCR; TCRdb's table is partial and in-frame only. Of about 86,000 clones in the sample, approximately 80% were seen once. V was clipped by 5 bases and J by 5 bases; unmatched bases: 13. CDR3 size: 17 residues. Germline V gene sequence: CDR1 SSHAT, CDR2 FNYEAQ (reference sequence). The rearrangement joins TRBV7-7 to TRBJ2-5, with TRBD2 identical over 11 bases. The TCR originated in an adult in good health. This material consisted of peripheral blood, taken on day 0 of AZD1222 vaccination. CDR3 sequence (DNA): TGTGCCAGCAGCCCACGGGCAACTAGCGGGAGAGGGGAGACCCAGTACTTC. Translating gives CASSPRATSGRGETQYF.